Presented here are 5 T cell receptor beta chains from one specimen sequenced in a study of human versus mouse CDR3 diversity and MHC coevolution. Data came from immunoSEQ multiplex PCR; TCRdb stores just in-frame clones and leaves some out. The sample lists some 80,000 clones, 85% to 95% occurring once. Sample: naive CD4+ T cells from blood. Documented subset: CD45RO-negative CD62L-positive naive CD4 T cells. All receptors come from a person aged 30 to 70 in good health.

J is TRBJ2-7 and V is TRBV27; D perhaps matches TRBD1 (5 bases). V was pared by 5 bases and J by 3 bases, with 11 bases between. This CDR3 has 13 amino acids. Germline V lookup: CDR1 MNHEY, CDR2 SMNVEV (reference sequence). CDR3 bases: TGTGCCAGCAGTCCTCCAGGGTACTACGAGCAGTACTTC. Amino acids: CASSPPGYYEQYF.

The chain links TRBV30 to TRBJ2-1; TRBD1 aligns across 7 bases. CDR1 is GTSNPN, CDR2 SVGIG, per germline (reference sequence). With V trimmed by 0 bases and J by 6 bases, 14 bases remained unmatched. The CDR3 spans 17 residues. The CDR3 is CAWSVLPGLQGTNEQFF. The CDR3 coding sequence is TGTGCCTGGAGTGTCCTACCTGGCCTACAGGGGACCAATGAGCAGTTCTTC. The full variable domain, with the rest looked up from reference TRBV30 and TRBJ2-1, is SQTIHQWPATLVQPVGSPLSLECTVEGTSNPNLYWYRQAAGRGLQLLFYSVGIGQISSEVPQNLSASRPQDRQFILSSKKLLLSDSGFYLCAWSVLPGLQGTNEQFFGPGTRLTVL.

This rearrangement joins TRBV2 to TRBJ2-7; TRBD1 matches at 8 bases. The length of the CDR3 is 12 residues. J was trimmed by 1 base and V by 9 bases; bases with no gene match: 2. The germline CDR1 and CDR2 sequences are SNHLY and FYNNEI. The DNA for the CDR3 is TGTGCCAGTAGGACAGGGTCCTACGAGCAGTACTTC. Protein product: CASRTGSYEQYF. The full variable domain, in which reference TRBV2 and TRBJ2-7 provide the parts outside the CDR3, is EPEVTQTPSHQVTQMGQEVILRCVPISNHLYFYWYRQILGQKVEFLVSFYNNEISEKSEIFDDQFSVERPDGSNFTLKIRSTKLEDSAMYFCASRTGSYEQYFGPGTRLTVT.

The chain recombines TRBV30 with TRBJ1-3; D remains unclear. The germline CDR1 and CDR2 sequences are GTSNPN and SVGIG (reference sequence). Deletions cut 3 bases from V and 9 bases from J, with 12 bases between. The CDR3 sequence is 12 residues long. The CDR3 spells CAWSIGFGTIYF. The CDR3 DNA follows: TGTGCCTGGAGCATCGGGTTTGGCACCATATATTTT.

This clone was detected once. The chain recombines TRBV27 with TRBJ1-1, with a tentative D call TRBD1 (6 bases). The V end lost 6 bases, the J end lost 0 bases, and 17 bases lay between the germline ends. The CDR3 extends over 16 amino acids. Germline CDR1 and CDR2: MNHEY and SMNVEV (reference sequence). This chain's CDR3 is CASRPLGAGMNTEAFF. The CDR3 nucleotides are TGTGCCAGCAGACCCCTGGGGGCAGGAATGAACACTGAAGCTTTCTTT.